The following is a T cell receptor beta chain sequence with its context. Its antigen is not known. TCRdb passed the RT-PCR reads through MiXCR, listing each CDR3 protein once. This sample has about 620,000 distinct CDR3 sequences, with approximately 10% found just once. V dropped 1 base and J dropped 5; count of bases not matched to a gene: 5. Germline V gives CDR1 SQVTM, CDR2 ANQGSEA. This CDR3 is 14 amino acids long. These data come from a study of response to subunit inactivated influenza vaccine. Points from the study as a whole: Each seasonal influenza vaccination, the authors suggested, recruits few new T cells.

The material sequenced was PBMCs from blood, taken on the day of vaccination. The clonotype comes from a man aged 50 to 60 who received an inactivated influenza vaccine. The V and J genes are TRBV29-1 and TRBJ2-1, with 7 bases fitting TRBD2. Written as DNA, the CDR3 is TGCAGCGTTGAAGTTCGACTAGCCAACAATGAGCAGTTCTTC. This sequence encodes CSVEVRLANNEQFF.